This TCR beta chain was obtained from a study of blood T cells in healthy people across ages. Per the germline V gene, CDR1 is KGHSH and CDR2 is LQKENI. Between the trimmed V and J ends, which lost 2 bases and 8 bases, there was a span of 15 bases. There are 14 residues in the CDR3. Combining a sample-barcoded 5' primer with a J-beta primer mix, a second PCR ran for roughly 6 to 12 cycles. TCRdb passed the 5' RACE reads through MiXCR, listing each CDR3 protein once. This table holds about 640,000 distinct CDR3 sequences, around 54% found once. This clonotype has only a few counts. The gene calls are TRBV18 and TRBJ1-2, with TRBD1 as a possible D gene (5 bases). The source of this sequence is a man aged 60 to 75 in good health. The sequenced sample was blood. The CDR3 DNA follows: TGTGCCAGCTCACCAAGTGGGGACCTGGGCGGCTACACCTTC. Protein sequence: CASSPSGDLGGYTF.